The source of this T cell receptor (beta chain) is a study of blood T cells in healthy people across ages. Study-level points and caveats: Changes seen in expanded clonotypes were possibly confounded by donor CMV status left unknown.

Per germline, CDR1 SGHVS and CDR2 FNYEAQ. This CDR3 region has 16 residues. V lost 0 bases and J lost 0, with 9 bases in between. Comment on this clonotype: Antigen unknown.

Combining a sample-barcoded 5' primer with a J-beta primer mix, a second PCR ran for 7 to 11 cycles. TCRdb re-analysed the 5' RACE reads in MiXCR, keeping a single row per CDR3 protein. The profile covers 1.2 million to 1.5 million distinct CDR3 sequences, with roughly 64% appearing a single time and under 8.5% taken by the ten largest. The TCR originated in a young man in good health. The sequenced material came from blood. The chain couples TRBV7-6 to TRBJ1-5, with D perhaps matching TRBD1 (5 bases). The CDR3, as DNA: TGTGCCAGCAGCTTAGCGGGGCAGAATAGCAATCAGCCCCAGCATTTT. It encodes CASSLAGQNSNQPQHF.